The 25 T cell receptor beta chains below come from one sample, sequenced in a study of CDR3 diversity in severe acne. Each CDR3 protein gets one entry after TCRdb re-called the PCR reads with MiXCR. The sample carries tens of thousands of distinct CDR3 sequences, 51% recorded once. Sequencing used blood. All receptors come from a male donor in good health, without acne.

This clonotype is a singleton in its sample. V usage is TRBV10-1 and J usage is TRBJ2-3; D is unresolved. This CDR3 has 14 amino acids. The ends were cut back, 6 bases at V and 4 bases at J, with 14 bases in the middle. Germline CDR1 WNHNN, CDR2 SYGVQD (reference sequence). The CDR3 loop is CASRNKGRADTQYF. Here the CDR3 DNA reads TGCGCCAGCAGGAATAAGGGCCGGGCAGATACGCAGTATTTT.

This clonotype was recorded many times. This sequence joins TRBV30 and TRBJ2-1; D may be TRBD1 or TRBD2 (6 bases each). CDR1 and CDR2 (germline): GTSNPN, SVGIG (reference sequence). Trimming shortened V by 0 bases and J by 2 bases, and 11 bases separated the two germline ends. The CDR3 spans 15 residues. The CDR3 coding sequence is TGTGCCTGGAGTGTAGTTAGGGGGGCCTACAATGAGCAGTTCTTC. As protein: CAWSVVRGAYNEQFF.

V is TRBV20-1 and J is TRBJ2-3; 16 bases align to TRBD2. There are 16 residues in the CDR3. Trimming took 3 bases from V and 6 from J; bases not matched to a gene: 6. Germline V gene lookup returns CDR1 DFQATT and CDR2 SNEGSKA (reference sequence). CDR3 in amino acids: CSASGTSGRAFDTQYF. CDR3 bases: TGCAGTGCTAGCGGGACTAGCGGGAGGGCGTTTGATACGCAGTATTTT.

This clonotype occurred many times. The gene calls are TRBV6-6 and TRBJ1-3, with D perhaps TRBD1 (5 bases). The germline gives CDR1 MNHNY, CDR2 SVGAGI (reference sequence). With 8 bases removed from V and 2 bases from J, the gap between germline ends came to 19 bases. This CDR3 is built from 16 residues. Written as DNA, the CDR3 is TGTGCCAGCCATGATACCGGGGTAGGGGCTGGAAACACCATATATTTT. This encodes CASHDTGVGAGNTIYF.

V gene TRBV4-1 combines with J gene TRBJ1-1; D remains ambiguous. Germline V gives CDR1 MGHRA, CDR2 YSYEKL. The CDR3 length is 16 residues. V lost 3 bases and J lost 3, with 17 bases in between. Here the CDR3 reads CASSHPETRSDTEAFF. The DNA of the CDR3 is TGCGCCAGCAGCCACCCTGAGACCCGTTCCGACACTGAAGCTTTCTTT.

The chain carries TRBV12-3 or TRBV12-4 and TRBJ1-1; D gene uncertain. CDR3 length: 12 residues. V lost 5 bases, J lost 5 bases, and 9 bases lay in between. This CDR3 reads CASSLFGTEAFF. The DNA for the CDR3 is TGTGCCAGCAGTCTTTTTGGGACTGAAGCTTTCTTT.

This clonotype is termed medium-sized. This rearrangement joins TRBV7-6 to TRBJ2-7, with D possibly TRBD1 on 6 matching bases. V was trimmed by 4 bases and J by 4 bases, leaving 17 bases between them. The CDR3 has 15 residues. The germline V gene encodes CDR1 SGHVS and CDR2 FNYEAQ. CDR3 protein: CASSSGRDTFYEQYF. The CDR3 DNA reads TGTGCCAGCAGCTCTGGCCGGGACACCTTTTACGAGCAGTACTTC.

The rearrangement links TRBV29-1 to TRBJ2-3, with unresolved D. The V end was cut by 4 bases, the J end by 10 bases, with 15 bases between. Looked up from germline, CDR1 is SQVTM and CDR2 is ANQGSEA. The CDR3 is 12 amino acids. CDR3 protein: CSVGSNLRAQYF. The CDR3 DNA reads TGCAGCGTTGGTAGCAACCTAAGGGCGCAGTATTTT.

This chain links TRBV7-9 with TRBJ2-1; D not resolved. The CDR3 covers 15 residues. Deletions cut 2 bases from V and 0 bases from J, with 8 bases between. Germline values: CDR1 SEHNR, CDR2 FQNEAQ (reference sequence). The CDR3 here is CASSLTSASYNEQFF. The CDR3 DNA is TGTGCCAGCAGCTTAACCAGCGCCTCCTACAATGAGCAGTTCTTC. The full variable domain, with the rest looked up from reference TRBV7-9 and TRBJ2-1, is DTGVSQNPRHKITKRGQNVTFRCDPISEHNRLYWYRQTLGQGPEFLTYFQNEAQLEKSRLLSDRFSAERPKGSFSTLEIQRTEQGDSAMYLCASSLTSASYNEQFFGPGTRLTVL.

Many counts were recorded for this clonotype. Here the CDR3 reads CASSEGYPTTDTQYF. The CDR3 region has the DNA TGTGCCAGCAGTGAGGGATACCCTACCACAGATACGCAGTATTTT. The chain combines TRBV2 with TRBJ2-3; the D is unclear. Trimming left V 3 bases short and J 2 bases short, with 12 bases between. The CDR3 is 15 residues long. Germline CDR1 reads SNHLY; CDR2 reads FYNNEI.

DNA of the CDR3: TGTGCCACCCGCGACGGTAACTATGGCTACACCTTC. It is translated as CATRDGNYGYTF. The V call is TRBV19, the J call TRBJ1-2; D gene uncertain. Trimming stripped 10 bases from V and 1 base from J, with 10 bases between. Germline CDR1 is LNHDA and CDR2 is SQIVND (reference sequence). CDR3 size: 12 residues. The whole variable domain, remainder taken from reference TRBV19 and TRBJ1-2, is DGGITQSPKYLFRKEGQNVTLSCEQNLNHDAMYWYRQDPGQGLRLIYYSQIVNDFQKGDIAEGYSVSREKKESFPLTVTSAQKNPTAFYLCATRDGNYGYTFGSGTRLTVV.

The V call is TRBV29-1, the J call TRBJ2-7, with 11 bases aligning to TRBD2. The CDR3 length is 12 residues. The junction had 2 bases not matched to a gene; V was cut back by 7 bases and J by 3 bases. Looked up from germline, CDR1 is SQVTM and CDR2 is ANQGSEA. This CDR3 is CSAGTSGYEQYF. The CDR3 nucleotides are TGCAGCGCCGGGACTAGCGGCTACGAGCAGTACTTC.

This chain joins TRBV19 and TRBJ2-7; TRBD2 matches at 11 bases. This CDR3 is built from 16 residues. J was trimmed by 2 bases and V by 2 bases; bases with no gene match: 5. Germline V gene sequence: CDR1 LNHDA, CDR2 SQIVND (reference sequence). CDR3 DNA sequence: TGTGCCAGTAGTATACTAGCGGGGGGCGATGCCTACGAGCAGTACTTC. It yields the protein CASSILAGGDAYEQYF.

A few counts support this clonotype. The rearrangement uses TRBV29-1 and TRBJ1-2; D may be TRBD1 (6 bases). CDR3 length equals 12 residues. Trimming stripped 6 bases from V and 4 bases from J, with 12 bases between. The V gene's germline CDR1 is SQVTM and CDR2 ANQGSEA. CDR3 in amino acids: CSVSDRRYGYTF. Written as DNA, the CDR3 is TGCAGCGTCTCGGACAGACGCTATGGCTACACCTTC.

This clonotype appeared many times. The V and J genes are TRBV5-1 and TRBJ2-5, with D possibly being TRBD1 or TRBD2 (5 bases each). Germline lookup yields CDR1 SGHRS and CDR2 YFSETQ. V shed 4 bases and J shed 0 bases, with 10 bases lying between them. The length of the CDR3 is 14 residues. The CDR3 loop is CASSGSGHQETQYF. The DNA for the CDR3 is TGCGCCAGCAGCGGATCGGGACACCAAGAGACCCAGTACTTC.

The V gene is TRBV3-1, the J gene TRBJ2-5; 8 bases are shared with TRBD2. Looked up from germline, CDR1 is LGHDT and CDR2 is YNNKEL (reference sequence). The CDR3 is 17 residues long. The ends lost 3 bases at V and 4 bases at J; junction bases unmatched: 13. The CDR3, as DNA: TGTGCCAGCAGCCACCCGTTACGGGGGGGCTCCGGAGAGACCCAGTACTTC. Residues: CASSHPLRGGSGETQYF.

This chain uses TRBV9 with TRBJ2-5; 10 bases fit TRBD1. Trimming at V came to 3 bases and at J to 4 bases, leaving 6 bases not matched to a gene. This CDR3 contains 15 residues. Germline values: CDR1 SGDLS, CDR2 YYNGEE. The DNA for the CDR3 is TGTGCCAGCAGCGCCCGGGACAGGGGACGAGAGACCCAGTACTTC. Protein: CASSARDRGRETQYF.

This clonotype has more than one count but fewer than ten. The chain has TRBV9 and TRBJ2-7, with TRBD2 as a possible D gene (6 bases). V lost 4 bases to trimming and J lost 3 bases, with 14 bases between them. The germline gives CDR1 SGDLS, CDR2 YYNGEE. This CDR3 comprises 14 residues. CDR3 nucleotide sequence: TGTGCCAGCAGCCCGTGGGACTCCCTCTACGAGCAGTACTTC. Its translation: CASSPWDSLYEQYF.

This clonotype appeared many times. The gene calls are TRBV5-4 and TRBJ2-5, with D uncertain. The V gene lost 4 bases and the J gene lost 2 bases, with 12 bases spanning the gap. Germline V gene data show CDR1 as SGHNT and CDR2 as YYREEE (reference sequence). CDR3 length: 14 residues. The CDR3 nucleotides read TGTGCCAGCAGCCCCCCAGGCAATCAAGAGACCCAGTACTTC. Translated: CASSPPGNQETQYF.

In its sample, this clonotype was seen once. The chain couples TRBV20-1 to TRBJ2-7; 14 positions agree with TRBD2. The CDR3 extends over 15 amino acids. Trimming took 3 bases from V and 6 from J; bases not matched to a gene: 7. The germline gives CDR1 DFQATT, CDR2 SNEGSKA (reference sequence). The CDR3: CSARLTSGGAIEQYF. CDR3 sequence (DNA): TGCAGTGCTAGGTTGACTAGCGGGGGGGCCATCGAGCAGTACTTC.

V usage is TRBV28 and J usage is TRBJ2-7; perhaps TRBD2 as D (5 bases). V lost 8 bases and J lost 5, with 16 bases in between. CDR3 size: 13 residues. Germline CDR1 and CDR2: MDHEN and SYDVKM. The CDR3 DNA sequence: TGTGCCAGCGGGCAGGCGGGTTACAACGAGCAGTACTTC. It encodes CASGQAGYNEQYF. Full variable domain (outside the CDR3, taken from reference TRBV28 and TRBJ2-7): DVKVTQSSRYLVKRTGEKVFLECVQDMDHENMFWYRQDPGLGLRLIYFSYDVKMKEKGDIPEGYSVSREKKERFSLILESASTNQTSMYLCASGQAGYNEQYFGPGTRLTVT.

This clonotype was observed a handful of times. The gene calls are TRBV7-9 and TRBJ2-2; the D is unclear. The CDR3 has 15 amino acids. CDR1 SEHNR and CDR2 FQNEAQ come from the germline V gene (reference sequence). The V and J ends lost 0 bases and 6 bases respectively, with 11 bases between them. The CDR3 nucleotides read TGTGCCAGCAGCTTAGCCGCATCTCAGGCCGGGGAGCTGTTTTTT. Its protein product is CASSLAASQAGELFF.

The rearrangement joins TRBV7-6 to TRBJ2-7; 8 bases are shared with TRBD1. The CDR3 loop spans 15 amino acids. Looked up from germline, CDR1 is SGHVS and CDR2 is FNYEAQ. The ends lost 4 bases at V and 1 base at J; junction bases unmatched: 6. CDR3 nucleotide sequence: TGTGCCAGCAGCTCCAGGACAGGGTATTCCTACGAGCAGTACTTC. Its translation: CASSSRTGYSYEQYF.

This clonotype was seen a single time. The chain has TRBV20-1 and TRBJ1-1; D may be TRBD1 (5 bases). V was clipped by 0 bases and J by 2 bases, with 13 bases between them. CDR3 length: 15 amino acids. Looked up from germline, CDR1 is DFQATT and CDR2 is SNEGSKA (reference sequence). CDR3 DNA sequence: TGCAGTGCTAGAGACTGGGGGGTAATAAACACTGAAGCTTTCTTT. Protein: CSARDWGVINTEAFF.

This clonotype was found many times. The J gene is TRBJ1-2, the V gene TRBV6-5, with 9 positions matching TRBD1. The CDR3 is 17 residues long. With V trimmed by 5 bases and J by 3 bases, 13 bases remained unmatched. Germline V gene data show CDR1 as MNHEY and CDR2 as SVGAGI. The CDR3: CASSPSPYTGGDYGYTF. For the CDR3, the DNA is TGTGCCAGCAGTCCCTCTCCATATACAGGGGGCGACTATGGCTACACCTTC.